The clone carrying this TCR beta chain was detected only once. As yet, its antigen is unknown. This entry comes from a study of OX40 agonist ivuxolimab in advanced cancers. Overall study context: Intravenous ivuxolimab was administered to patients every 2 weeks at 0.01 to 10 mg/kg. Patients assigned to dose escalation were diagnosed with hepatocellular carcinoma, melanoma, renal cell or head and neck cancer. General study findings and limits: CD8+ T cells showed, on average, more clonal expansion than CD4+ cells.

Profiled with immunoSEQ multiplex PCR; TCRdb holds only in-frame clones, not every one. The sample gives 100,000 or so clones, approximately 91% of which show up once; around 0.16% is in the top ten. The origin of this receptor is an adult with an advanced solid tumor such as melanoma, head and neck, liver or kidney cancer. The sequencing here drew on CD4+ or CD8+ T cells sorted from blood, taken in a trial of the OX40 agonist ivuxolimab.

The CDR3 bases are TGTGCCACCTGTGAGGGTAAAAATTCACCCCTCCACTTT. This gives the protein CATCEGKNSPLHF. The chain uses TRBV10-3 and TRBJ1-6; no reliable D call. Germline CDR1 reads ENHRY; CDR2 reads SYGVKD. The CDR3 extends over 13 amino acids. Trimming left V 10 bases short and J 7 bases short, with 14 bases between.